A single sample is the source of the 32 T cell receptor beta chains below, sequenced in a study of cytomegalovirus exposure and HLA in healthy donors. Amplification used 60 Vbeta primers and 13 Jbeta primers. The protocol was immunoSEQ multiplex PCR, while the TCRdb copy is restricted to in-frame clones and leaves out a portion. The repertoire includes about 160,000 clones, 82% of them detected once, and less than 1.6% sits in the top ten. Sequenced: PBMCs. Receptors originate from a girl aged 10-17 years in good health and CMV-seropositive.

This rearrangement joins TRBV7-9 to TRBJ1-1; tentative D call: TRBD1 (6 bases). Germline values: CDR1 SEHNR, CDR2 FQNEAQ (reference sequence). The CDR3 contains 16 residues. V lost 5 bases and J 10 bases, leaving 26 bases between the germline ends. In DNA form, the CDR3 reads TGTGCCAGCAGCCCCCTCCAACAGAACAGGGTGTTAGGAGCTTTCTTT. Amino acids: CASSPLQQNRVLGAFF.

The J gene is TRBJ1-4, the V gene TRBV7-9; 8 bases line up with TRBD1. CDR3 size: 16 residues. Trimming cost V 5 bases and J 3 bases; bases outside gene matches: 8. CDR1 and CDR2 from the germline V gene are SEHNR and FQNEAQ (reference sequence). The CDR3 sequence: CASSPQGAQANEKLFF. In DNA form, the CDR3 reads TGTGCCAGCAGCCCGCAGGGGGCTCAGGCTAATGAAAAACTGTTTTTT.

In this sample, this clone turned up once. The chain is built from TRBV27 and TRBJ1-1; D ambiguous. This CDR3 is built from 15 residues. Trimming took 7 bases from V and 1 from J, leaving 16 bases between them. CDR1 is MNHEY, CDR2 SMNVEV, per germline (reference sequence). The CDR3 loop reads CASTSLQQQNTEAFF. Here the CDR3 DNA reads TGTGCCAGCACCTCCTTGCAACAGCAGAACACTGAAGCTTTCTTT.

The chain employs TRBV15 and TRBJ1-1; weak D call: TRBD1 (5 bases). CDR1 LNHNV and CDR2 YYDKDF come from the germline V gene (reference sequence). The CDR3 totals 13 residues. V gave up 6 bases and J gave up 3 bases, with 11 bases separating them. The CDR3 DNA reads TGTGCCACCAGGCTACAGGCAGACACTGAAGCTTTCTTT. The encoded protein is CATRLQADTEAFF.

The chain recombines TRBV11-1 with TRBJ1-1; D is possibly TRBD1 (5 bases). CDR1 and CDR2 from the germline V gene are SGHAT and FQDESV (reference sequence). With 5 bases removed from V and 5 bases from J, the gap between germline ends came to 21 bases. The CDR3 totals 16 residues. The CDR3 nucleotides read TGTGCCAGCAGCGCCCAGGGAATCGGTTTGGAGACTGAAGCTTTCTTT. Protein product: CASSAQGIGLETEAFF.

The sample holds one count of this clone. V usage is TRBV5-4 and J usage is TRBJ1-1, with a tentative D call TRBD1 (6 bases). Trimming stripped 4 bases from V and 0 bases from J, with 10 bases between. This CDR3 region has 14 residues. CDR1 and CDR2 (germline): SGHNT, YYREEE (reference sequence). CDR3 in DNA: TGTGCCAGCAGCGTGGACAGCATGAACACTGAAGCTTTCTTT. Encoded protein: CASSVDSMNTEAFF.

The chain uses TRBV18 and TRBJ1-2; a possible D gene is TRBD1 (5 bases). Germline CDR1 and CDR2: KGHSH and LQKENI. This CDR3 region has 14 residues. V was pared by 0 bases and J by 4 bases, with 9 bases between. The CDR3 is CASSPPHRTYGYTF. The CDR3 nucleotides read TGTGCCAGCTCACCACCGCACAGGACCTATGGCTACACCTTC.

The genes are TRBV7-3 and TRBJ1-1, with TRBD1 as a possible D gene (5 bases). The CDR3 spans 13 residues. The germline V and J ends were trimmed by 6 bases and 3 bases, with 11 bases remaining between them. Germline CDR1 SGHTA, CDR2 FQGTGA. The CDR3 is CASRQDGDTEAFF. The DNA of the CDR3 is TGTGCCAGCAGACAGGACGGCGACACTGAAGCTTTCTTT. Variable domain in full (rest from reference TRBV7-3 and TRBJ1-1): GAGVSQTPSNKVTEKGKYVELRCDPISGHTALYWYRQSLGQGPEFLIYFQGTGAADDSGLPNDRFFAVRPEGSVSTLKIQRTERGDSAVYLCASRQDGDTEAFFGQGTRLTVV.

The chain employs TRBV2 and TRBJ1-5; tentative D call: TRBD1 (5 bases). The CDR3 covers 15 residues. The V gene lost 3 bases and the J gene lost 0 bases, with 9 bases spanning the gap. CDR1 and CDR2 from the germline V gene are SNHLY and FYNNEI. CDR3 amino acids: CASSDLTVSNQPQHF. The CDR3 DNA sequence: TGTGCCAGCAGTGATTTGACAGTTAGCAATCAGCCCCAGCATTTT.

The chain uses TRBV6-1 and TRBJ1-5; D gene unclear. The V end lost 3 bases, the J end lost 6 bases, and 6 bases lay between the germline ends. CDR3 length: 12 residues. Germline V lookup: CDR1 MNHNS, CDR2 SASEGT. CDR3 sequence reads: CASSDGGQPQHF. The CDR3 DNA follows: TGTGCCAGCAGTGACGGAGGTCAGCCCCAGCATTTT.

This clone was observed a single time. The rearrangement uses TRBV10-3 and TRBJ2-1; 10 positions agree with TRBD2. The CDR3 sequence is 14 residues long. CDR1 and CDR2 (germline): ENHRY, SYGVKD. V gave up 10 bases and J gave up 9 bases; unmatched junction bases: 12. The CDR3 coding sequence is TGTGCCACCAGGCCCGGGGGGACTAGCGTTGAGCAGTTCTTC. Translating gives CATRPGGTSVEQFF.

The chain uses TRBV14 and TRBJ1-4, with 8 positions matching TRBD1. CDR1 is SGHDN, CDR2 FVKESK, per germline. The CDR3 totals 13 residues. Germline trimming cut 4 bases from V and 5 bases from J; bases unmatched to any gene: 0. The CDR3 DNA is TGTGCCAGCAGCCGACAGGGGAATGAAAAACTGTTTTTT. Residues: CASSRQGNEKLFF.

The chain couples TRBV19 to TRBJ2-7; D is uncertain. Germline V gene lookup returns CDR1 LNHDA and CDR2 SQIVND (reference sequence). This CDR3 has 12 amino acids. V shed 4 bases and J shed 3 bases, with 7 bases lying between them. The DNA of the CDR3 is TGTGCCAGTAGTAACTACAACTACGAGCAGTACTTC. It codes for CASSNYNYEQYF.

The V gene is TRBV12-1, the J gene TRBJ2-5; the tabulated D call, TRBD1, remains unverified against the DNA. TRBV12-1 is termed a pseudogene. The CDR3 is 15 amino acids. CDR3 loop: CASSSKQGSKETQYF. CDR3 nucleotide sequence: TGTGCCAGCAGCTCAAAACAGGGTTCTAAAGAGACCCAGTACTTC.

V is TRBV28 and J is TRBJ2-7; D uncertain. Looked up from germline, CDR1 is MDHEN and CDR2 is SYDVKM. The CDR3 is 11 residues long. V was shortened by 5 bases and J by 6 bases, with 8 bases between the two germline ends. For the CDR3, the DNA is TGTGCCAGCAGTGTACGAGGCGAGCAGTACTTC. Protein sequence: CASSVRGEQYF. Complete variable domain (other parts from reference TRBV28 and TRBJ2-7): DVKVTQSSRYLVKRTGEKVFLECVQDMDHENMFWYRQDPGLGLRLIYFSYDVKMKEKGDIPEGYSVSREKKERFSLILESASTNQTSMYLCASSVRGEQYFGPGTRLTVT.

This clone was observed a single time. This chain uses TRBV7-9 with TRBJ2-2; D possibly corresponds to TRBD2 (5 bases). Germline CDR1 and CDR2: SEHNR and FQNEAQ (reference sequence). The CDR3 consists of 15 residues. Deletions cut 6 bases from V and 1 base from J, with 12 bases between. The CDR3 DNA follows: TGTGCCAGCAGTTCCCAGGACTTGAACACCGGGGAGCTGTTTTTT. Protein product: CASSSQDLNTGELFF.

The gene calls are TRBV29-1 and TRBJ1-1, with no clear D. Germline V gives CDR1 SQVTM, CDR2 ANQGSEA. The CDR3 runs 12 residues. V was pared by 3 bases and J by 6 bases, with 11 bases between. The CDR3 bases are TGCAGCGTTGATAAGAGTACCTCTGAAGCTTTCTTT. Its translation: CSVDKSTSEAFF.

The chain has TRBV2 and TRBJ1-1; the D gene is possibly TRBD1 (5 bases). This CDR3 has 15 amino acids. V lost 3 bases to trimming and J lost 1 base, with 12 bases between them. Germline CDR1 is SNHLY and CDR2 is FYNNEI. Here the CDR3 reads CASSDSRVENTEAFF. CDR3 nucleotides: TGTGCCAGCAGTGACTCCAGGGTTGAGAACACTGAAGCTTTCTTT.

This chain links TRBV6-1 with TRBJ1-1; 10 bases match TRBD1. The CDR3 sequence is 13 residues long. With 6 bases clipped from V and 5 bases from J, the junction kept 3 bases outside the gene matches. Germline CDR1 reads MNHNS; CDR2 reads SASEGT. In nucleotides, the CDR3 is TGTGCCAGCAGGGGACAGGGGTATACTGAAGCTTTCTTT. Amino acid sequence: CASRGQGYTEAFF.

V usage is TRBV7-6 and J usage is TRBJ2-7; possibly TRBD1 for D (6 bases). V dropped 5 bases and J dropped 6 bases, with 17 bases sitting between them. The CDR3 runs to 14 residues. Germline V gene sequence: CDR1 SGHVS, CDR2 FNYEAQ. The CDR3 region is CASSTYMDSGEQYF. The CDR3 DNA reads TGTGCCAGCAGCACTTATATGGACAGCGGCGAGCAGTACTTC.

This clone was picked up a small number of times. The chain is built from TRBV28 and TRBJ2-7; 7 nucleotides align to TRBD2. The CDR3 length is 11 residues. CDR1 and CDR2 (germline): MDHEN, SYDVKM. This chain's CDR3 is CAVGREGEQYF. The CDR3 coding sequence is TGTGCAGTAGGCAGGGAGGGCGAGCAGTACTTC.

Here the CDR3 DNA reads TGTGCCAGCAGCCCACCGGGACAATTCTACGAGCAGTACTTC. The encoded protein is CASSPPGQFYEQYF. The chain joins TRBV9 to TRBJ2-7; possibly TRBD1 for D (6 bases). Germline V lookup: CDR1 SGDLS, CDR2 YYNGEE. The V end lost 4 bases, the J end lost 3 bases, and 14 bases lay between the germline ends. This CDR3 has 14 amino acids.

The rearrangement uses TRBV7-8 and TRBJ1-1; D possibly corresponds to TRBD1 (5 bases). Germline CDR1 SGHVS, CDR2 FQNEAQ. CDR3 length: 14 amino acids. V was pared by 5 bases and J by 7 bases, with 17 bases between. CDR3 amino acids: CASSVSFSQGEAFF. The CDR3 DNA is TGTGCCAGCAGCGTCTCATTTTCCCAGGGTGAAGCTTTCTTT. The full variable domain, in which reference TRBV7-8 and TRBJ1-1 provide the parts outside the CDR3, is GAGVSQSPRYKVAKRGQDVALRCDPISGHVSLFWYQQALGQGPEFLTYFQNEAQLDKSGLPSDRFFAERPEGSVSTLKIQRTQQEDSAVYLCASSVSFSQGEAFFGQGTRLTVV.

J is TRBJ2-3 and V is TRBV7-9; D uncertain. Germline CDR1 is SEHNR and CDR2 is FQNEAQ (reference sequence). The CDR3 covers 16 residues. Trimming left V 2 bases short and J 0 bases short, with 12 bases between. CDR3: CASSLRVLSSTDTQYF. The CDR3 nucleotides read TGTGCCAGCAGCTTAAGAGTGTTATCTAGCACAGATACGCAGTATTTT.

The chain couples TRBV29-1 to TRBJ2-1; 12 bases line up with TRBD2. CDR3 length: 17 amino acids. V trimming: 3 bases; J trimming: 1 base; junction bases outside the gene matches: 7. Germline CDR1 SQVTM, CDR2 ANQGSEA. The CDR3 nucleotides read TGCAGCGTTGAGGCGCTAGCGGGAGGGGGATCCTACAATGAGCAGTTCTTC. The encoded protein is CSVEALAGGGSYNEQFF.

V gene TRBV30 combines with J gene TRBJ1-1, with D perhaps TRBD1 (6 bases). Germline values: CDR1 GTSNPN, CDR2 SVGIG (reference sequence). Trimming removed 1 base at V and 1 base at J, with 7 bases between. The CDR3 covers 13 residues. Written as DNA, the CDR3 is TGTGCCTGGAGTGACAGGGAGAACACTGAAGCTTTCTTT. Amino acid sequence: CAWSDRENTEAFF.

V is TRBV4-1 and J is TRBJ1-1, with a possible D match to TRBD1 (6 bases). Between the trimmed V and J ends, which lost 0 bases and 6 bases, there was a span of 17 bases. This CDR3 is built from 16 residues. CDR1 is MGHRA and CDR2 is YSYEKL in the germline V gene. The CDR3: CASSQEGASPGSEAFF. The CDR3 nucleotides are TGCGCCAGCAGCCAAGAGGGGGCTTCCCCGGGCTCTGAAGCTTTCTTT.

V usage is TRBV25-1 and J usage is TRBJ2-7, with TRBD1 as a possible D gene (6 bases). The CDR3 loop spans 16 amino acids. V was pared by 3 bases and J by 5 bases, with 20 bases between. The germline gives CDR1 MGHDK, CDR2 SYGVNS. This chain's CDR3 is CASSDFRDTERDEQYF. In DNA, the CDR3 is TGTGCCAGCAGTGATTTTAGGGACACCGAGAGGGACGAGCAGTACTTC.

This chain joins TRBV5-1 and TRBJ1-2, with TRBD1 matching over 10 bases. The J segment lost 3 bases and the V segment lost 4 bases, leaving 0 bases of the junction unmatched. Germline CDR1 SGHRS, CDR2 YFSETQ. The CDR3 consists of 13 residues. In DNA form, the CDR3 reads TGCGCCAGCAGCGGACAGGGGGACTATGGCTACACCTTC. Residues: CASSGQGDYGYTF.

This sequence joins TRBV5-6 and TRBJ2-2; D unresolved. The V gene's germline CDR1 is SGHDT and CDR2 YYEEEE. This CDR3 has 13 amino acids. V was trimmed by 4 bases and J by 0 bases, leaving 4 bases between them. The CDR3 region has the DNA TGTGCCAGCAGCCTCGCGAACACCGGGGAGCTGTTTTTT. It yields the protein CASSLANTGELFF.

J is TRBJ2-7 and V is TRBV7-2, with TRBD1 as a possible D gene (5 bases). Looked up from germline, CDR1 is SGHTA and CDR2 is FQGNSA. V dropped 1 base and J dropped 6 bases, with 10 bases sitting between them. This CDR3 is built from 13 residues. The chain's CDR3 is CASSLVVGAEQYF. In DNA form, the CDR3 reads TGTGCCAGCAGCTTAGTTGTAGGGGCCGAGCAGTACTTC.

The genes are TRBV28 and TRBJ2-7; 10 bases align to TRBD1. The CDR3 sequence is 12 residues long. CDR1 is MDHEN and CDR2 is SYDVKM in the germline V gene. V gave up 8 bases and J gave up 6 bases; unmatched junction bases: 4. As DNA, the CDR3 is TGTGCCAGCGGACAGGGGGTTTCCGAGCAGTACTTC. Protein product: CASGQGVSEQYF.